A single sample is the source of the 9 T cell receptor beta chains below, sequenced in a study of identical twins. A single record per CDR3 protein comes from TCRdb applying MiXCR to the 5' RACE reads. Found here are some 500,000 distinct CDR3 sequences, roughly a fifth of them singletons; the top ten hold roughly 0.9%. These data also formed part of another study, on T cells expressing NK-cell markers.

Sample: CD4+ T cells sorted from blood. Source of these receptors: a woman between 18 and 29 years old in good health.

This rearrangement joins TRBV12-3 or TRBV12-4 to TRBJ2-3; perhaps TRBD2 as D (5 bases). The ends were cut back, 3 bases at V and 0 bases at J, with 10 bases in the middle. This CDR3 has 15 residues. CDR3 nucleotides: TGTGCCAGCAGTTTCAGGAGGCCTAGCACAGATACGCAGTATTTT. Protein: CASSFRRPSTDTQYF.

V is TRBV6-1 and J is TRBJ2-7, with D possibly being TRBD1 (5 bases). This CDR3 has 15 residues. Between the trimmed V and J ends, which lost 6 bases and 2 bases, there was a span of 17 bases. Germline V gives CDR1 MNHNS, CDR2 SASEGT. In nucleotides, the CDR3 is TGTGCCAGCAGCGCTGGGGCAGTTGGACCCTACGAGCAGTACTTC. It translates to CASSAGAVGPYEQYF.

The chain couples TRBV18 to TRBJ2-1; 7 bases agree with TRBD1. CDR3 size: 14 residues. Trimming removed 9 bases from V and 7 bases from J; junction bases left unmatched: 12. Per germline, CDR1 KGHSH and CDR2 LQKENI. CDR3 loop: CASKIAQGWNEQFF. In DNA form, the CDR3 reads TGTGCCAGTAAAATAGCACAGGGGTGGAATGAGCAGTTCTTC.

This clonotype was detected many times. The V and J genes are TRBV5-1 and TRBJ2-3; tentative D call: TRBD1 (5 bases). V was cut by 4 bases and J by 2 bases, with 8 bases left in between. The germline gives CDR1 SGHRS, CDR2 YFSETQ. This CDR3 spans 13 amino acids. In nucleotides, the CDR3 is TGCGCCAGCAGCGGGGCGAACACAGATACGCAGTATTTT. Translating gives CASSGANTDTQYF.

This clonotype was counted between two and nine times. This sequence joins TRBV20-1 and TRBJ1-5; 7 nucleotides match TRBD1. Germline V gene sequence: CDR1 DFQATT, CDR2 SNEGSKA (reference sequence). V was pared by 5 bases and J by 2 bases, with 12 bases of the junction left unmatched. The CDR3 loop spans 16 amino acids. CDR3 sequence: CSALQNRGVGNQPQHF. DNA for the CDR3: TGCAGTGCTTTACAAAACAGGGGTGTTGGCAATCAGCCCCAGCATTTT.

The chain links TRBV20-1 to TRBJ2-5, with D tentatively TRBD1 or TRBD2 (5 bases each). Germline CDR1 DFQATT, CDR2 SNEGSKA (reference sequence). The V and J ends lost 2 bases and 9 bases respectively, with 16 bases between them. The CDR3 covers 13 residues. Here the CDR3 DNA reads TGCAGTGCTAGACTGGGACGGTCAAGTGCCCAGTACTTC. It yields the protein CSARLGRSSAQYF.

This clonotype has just a few counts. The chain couples TRBV7-2 to TRBJ2-5; 7 bases are shared with TRBD1. CDR1 SGHTA and CDR2 FQGNSA come from the germline V gene. The CDR3 extends over 17 amino acids. J lost 2 bases, V lost 0 bases, and 9 bases had no gene match. CDR3 sequence reads: CASSLALPGRGQETQYF. Written as DNA, the CDR3 is TGTGCCAGCAGCTTAGCGTTACCGGGCAGGGGGCAAGAGACCCAGTACTTC.

The table lists this clonotype with a few counts. The chain recombines TRBV11-2 with TRBJ2-2; a weak D match, TRBD2 (6 bases). Germline CDR1 and CDR2: SGHAT and FQNNGV. This CDR3 contains 16 residues. V was pared by 2 bases and J by 9 bases, with 19 bases between. The CDR3 DNA is TGTGCCAGCAGCTTAAGTCGGGGGTACGCGGGTTGGGAGCTGTTTTTT. Its protein product is CASSLSRGYAGWELFF.

This clonotype came up a few times. The V and J genes are TRBV9 and TRBJ2-5; no clear D. Trimming stripped 0 bases from V and 4 bases from J, with 10 bases between. CDR1 SGDLS and CDR2 YYNGEE come from the germline V gene. The CDR3 length is 14 residues. CDR3 loop: CASSVGGVGETQYF. The CDR3, as DNA: TGTGCCAGCAGCGTAGGTGGAGTCGGAGAGACCCAGTACTTC.